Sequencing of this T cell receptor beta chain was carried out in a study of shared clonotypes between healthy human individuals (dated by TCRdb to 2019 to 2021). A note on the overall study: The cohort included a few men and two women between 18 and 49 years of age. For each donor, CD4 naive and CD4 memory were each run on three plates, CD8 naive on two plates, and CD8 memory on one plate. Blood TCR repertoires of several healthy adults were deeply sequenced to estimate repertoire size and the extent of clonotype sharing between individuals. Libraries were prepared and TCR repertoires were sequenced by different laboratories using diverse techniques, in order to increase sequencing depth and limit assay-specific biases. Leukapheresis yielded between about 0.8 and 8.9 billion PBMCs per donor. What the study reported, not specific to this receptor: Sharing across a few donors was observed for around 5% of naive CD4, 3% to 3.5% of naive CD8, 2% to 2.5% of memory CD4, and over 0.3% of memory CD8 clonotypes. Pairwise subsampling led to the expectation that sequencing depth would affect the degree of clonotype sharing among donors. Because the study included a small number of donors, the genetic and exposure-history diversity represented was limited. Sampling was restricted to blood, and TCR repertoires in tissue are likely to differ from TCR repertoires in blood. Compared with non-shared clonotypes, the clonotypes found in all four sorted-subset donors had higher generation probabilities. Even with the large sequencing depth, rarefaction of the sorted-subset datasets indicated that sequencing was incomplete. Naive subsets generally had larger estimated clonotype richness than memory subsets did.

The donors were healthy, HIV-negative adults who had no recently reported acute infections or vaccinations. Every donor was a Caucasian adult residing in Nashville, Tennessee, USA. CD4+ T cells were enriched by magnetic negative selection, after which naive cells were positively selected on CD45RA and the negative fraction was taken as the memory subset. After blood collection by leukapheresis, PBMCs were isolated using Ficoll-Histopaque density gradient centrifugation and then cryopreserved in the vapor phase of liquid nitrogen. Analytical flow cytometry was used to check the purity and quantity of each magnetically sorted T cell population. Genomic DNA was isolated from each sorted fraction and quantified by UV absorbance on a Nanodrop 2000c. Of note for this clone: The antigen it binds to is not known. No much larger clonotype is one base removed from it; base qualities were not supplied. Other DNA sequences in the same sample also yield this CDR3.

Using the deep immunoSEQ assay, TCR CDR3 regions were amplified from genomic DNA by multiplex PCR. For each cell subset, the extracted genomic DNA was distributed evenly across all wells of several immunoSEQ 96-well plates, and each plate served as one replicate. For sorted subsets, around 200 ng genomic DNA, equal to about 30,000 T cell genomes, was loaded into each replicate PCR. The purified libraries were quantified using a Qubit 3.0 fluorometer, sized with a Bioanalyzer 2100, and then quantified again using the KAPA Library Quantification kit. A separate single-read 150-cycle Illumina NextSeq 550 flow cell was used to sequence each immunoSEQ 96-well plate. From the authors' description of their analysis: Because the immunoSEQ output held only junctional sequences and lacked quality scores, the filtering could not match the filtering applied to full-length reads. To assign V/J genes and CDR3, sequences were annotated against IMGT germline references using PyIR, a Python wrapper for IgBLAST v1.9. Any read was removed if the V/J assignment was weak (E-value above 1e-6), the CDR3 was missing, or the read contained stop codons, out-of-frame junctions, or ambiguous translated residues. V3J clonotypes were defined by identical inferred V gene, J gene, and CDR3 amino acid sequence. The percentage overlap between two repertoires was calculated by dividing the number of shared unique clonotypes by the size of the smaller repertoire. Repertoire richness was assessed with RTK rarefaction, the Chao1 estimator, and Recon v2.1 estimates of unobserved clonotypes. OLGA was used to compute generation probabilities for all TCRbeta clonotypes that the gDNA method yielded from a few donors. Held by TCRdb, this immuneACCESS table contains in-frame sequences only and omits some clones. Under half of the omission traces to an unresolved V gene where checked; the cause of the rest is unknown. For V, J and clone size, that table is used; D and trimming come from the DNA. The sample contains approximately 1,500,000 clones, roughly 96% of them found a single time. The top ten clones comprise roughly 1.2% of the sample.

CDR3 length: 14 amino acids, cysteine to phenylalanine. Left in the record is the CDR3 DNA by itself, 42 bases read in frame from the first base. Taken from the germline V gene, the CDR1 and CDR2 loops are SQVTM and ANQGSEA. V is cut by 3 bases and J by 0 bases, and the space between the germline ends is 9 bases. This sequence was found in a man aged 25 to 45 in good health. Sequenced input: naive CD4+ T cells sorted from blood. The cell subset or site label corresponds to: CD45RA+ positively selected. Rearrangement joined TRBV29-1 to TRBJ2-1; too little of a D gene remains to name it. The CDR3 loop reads CSVDSGSSYNEQFF. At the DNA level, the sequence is TGCAGCGTTGATTCCGGAAGCTCCTACAATGAGCAGTTCTTC.